Listed below are T cell receptor beta chains from one sample, sequenced in a study of blood T cell repertoires in COVID-19. Only in-frame clones appear in the TCRdb table, and some are missing; sequencing was by immunoSEQ multiplex PCR. The sample lists hundreds of thousands of clones; approximately 79% were seen once. The sequenced sample was peripheral blood. Receptors originate from a middle-aged woman with active or convalescent COVID-19. Both conserved end residues are part of each CDR3. D genes are given only for firm matches. The size entry is marked missing in some rows and otherwise reads once, few, many or a size class.

>TRBJ1-5|TRBV6-6|NA|NA
TGTGCCAGCAGTTACCTAGCGTCCGGGGACCCCCAGCATTTT
CASSYLASGDPQHF
>TRBJ2-1|TRBV9|many|TRBD2
TGTGCCAGCAGCGCCGCCGGGACTAGCGGTGAGCAGTTCTTC
CASSAAGTSGEQFF
>TRBJ1-3|TRBV9|NA|NA
TGTGCCAGCAGCCCCCCGTCGGGAAACACCATATATTTT
CASSPPSGNTIYF
>TRBJ2-1|TRBV28|NA|NA
TGTGCCAGCAGTTTTGGTTCCGGGGGGCATTACAATGAGCAGTTCTTC
CASSFGSGGHYNEQFF
>TRBJ1-2|TRBV5-1|NA|NA
TGCGCCAGCAGCTTGGAAGGGGTGGGCTACACCTTC
CASSLEGVGYTF
>TRBJ2-2|TRBV30|NA|TRBD2
TGTGCCTGGAGTGTATTAGGCGGGGGTGGCACCGGGGAGCTGTTTTTT
CAWSVLGGGGTGELFF
>TRBJ1-5|TRBV6-1|few|NA
TGTGCCAGCAGTGAAGTAGGAGCCCCCCAGCATTTT
CASSEVGAPQHF
>TRBJ2-5|TRBV6-6|NA|NA
TGTGCCAGCAGTGCCATAGAGGTGGATGAGACCCAGTACTTC
CASSAIEVDETQYF
>TRBJ2-3|TRBV9|NA|TRBD2
TGTGCCAGCAGCGCGCGTATGACTAGCGGGGGTTCGGATACGCAGTATTTT
CASSARMTSGGSDTQYF
>TRBJ1-2|TRBV24-1|NA|NA
TGTGCCACCAGTGATCGGACCCGCGGAGGCATTTTCTACACCTTC
CATSDRTRGGIFYTF
>TRBJ2-5|TRBV27|NA|TRBD2
TGTGCCAGCAAGTTCGGGCTAGCGGGCCAAGAGACCCAGTACTTC
CASKFGLAGQETQYF
>TRBJ2-5|TRBV7-7|NA|TRBD2
TGTGCCAGCAGCTTAGGGCGGGGGGGCCAAGAGACCCAGTACTTC
CASSLGRGGQETQYF
>TRBJ2-7|TRBV9|NA|TRBD1
TGTGCCAGCAGCGCGACAGGGGGCATCTACGAGCAGTACTTC
CASSATGGIYEQYF
>TRBJ1-4|TRBV12-5|few|NA
TGTGCTAGTGGTTTGGTGGGGGGGCGGCTTGGCGAAAAACTGTTTTTT
CASGLVGGRLGEKLFF